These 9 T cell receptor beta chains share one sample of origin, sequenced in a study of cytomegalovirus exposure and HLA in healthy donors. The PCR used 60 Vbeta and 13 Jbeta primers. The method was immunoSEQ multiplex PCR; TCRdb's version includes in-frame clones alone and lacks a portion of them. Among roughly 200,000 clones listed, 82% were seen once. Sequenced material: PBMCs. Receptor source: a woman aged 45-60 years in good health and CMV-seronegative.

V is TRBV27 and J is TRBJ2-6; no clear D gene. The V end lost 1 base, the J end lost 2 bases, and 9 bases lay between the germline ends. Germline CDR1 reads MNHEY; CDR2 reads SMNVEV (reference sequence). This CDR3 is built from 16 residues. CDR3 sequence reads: CASSLLTRAGANVLTF. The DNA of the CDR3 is TGTGCCAGCAGTTTATTGACCCGGGCTGGGGCCAACGTCCTGACTTTC.

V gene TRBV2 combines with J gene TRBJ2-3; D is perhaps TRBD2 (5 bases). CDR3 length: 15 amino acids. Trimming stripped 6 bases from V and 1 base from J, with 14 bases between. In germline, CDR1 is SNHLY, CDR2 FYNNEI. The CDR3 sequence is CASRPAKRGTDTQYF. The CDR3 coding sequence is TGTGCCAGCAGACCGGCCAAGAGGGGCACAGATACGCAGTATTTT.

CDR3 sequence: CASSPLAGTDTQYF. Written as DNA, the CDR3 is TGCGCCAGCAGCCCTCTAGCGGGGACAGATACGCAGTATTTT. V usage is TRBV4-1 and J usage is TRBJ2-3; 9 bases are shared with TRBD2. This CDR3 contains 14 residues. V gave up 4 bases and J gave up 3 bases; unmatched junction bases: 2. Germline V gene data show CDR1 as MGHRA and CDR2 as YSYEKL.

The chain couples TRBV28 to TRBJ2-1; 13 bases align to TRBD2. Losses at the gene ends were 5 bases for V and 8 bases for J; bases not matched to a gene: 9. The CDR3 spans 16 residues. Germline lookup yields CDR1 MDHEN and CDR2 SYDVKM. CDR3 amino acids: CASSPLLAGGPHEQFF. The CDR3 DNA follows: TGTGCCAGCAGTCCTTTACTAGCGGGGGGGCCGCATGAGCAGTTCTTC. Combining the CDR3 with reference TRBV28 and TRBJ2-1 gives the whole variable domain DVKVTQSSRYLVKRTGEKVFLECVQDMDHENMFWYRQDPGLGLRLIYFSYDVKMKEKGDIPEGYSVSREKKERFSLILESASTNQTSMYLCASSPLLAGGPHEQFFGPGTRLTVL.

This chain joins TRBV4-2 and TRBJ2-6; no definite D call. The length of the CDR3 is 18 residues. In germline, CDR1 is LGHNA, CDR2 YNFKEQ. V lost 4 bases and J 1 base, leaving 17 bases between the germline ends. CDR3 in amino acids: CASSREDKVESGANVLTF. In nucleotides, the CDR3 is TGTGCCAGCAGCCGTGAAGACAAAGTCGAATCTGGGGCCAACGTCCTGACTTTC.

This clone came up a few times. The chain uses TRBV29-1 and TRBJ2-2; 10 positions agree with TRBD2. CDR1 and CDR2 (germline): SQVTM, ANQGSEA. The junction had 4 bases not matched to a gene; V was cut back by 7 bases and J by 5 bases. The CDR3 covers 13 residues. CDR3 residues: CSGASGGTGELFF. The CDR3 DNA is TGCAGCGGTGCTAGCGGGGGAACCGGGGAGCTGTTTTTT.

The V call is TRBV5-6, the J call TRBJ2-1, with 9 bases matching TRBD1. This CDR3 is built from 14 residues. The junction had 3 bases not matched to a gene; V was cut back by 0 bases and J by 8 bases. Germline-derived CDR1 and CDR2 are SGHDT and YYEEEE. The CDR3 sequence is CASSLDRGQDEQFF. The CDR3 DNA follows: TGTGCCAGCAGCTTGGACAGGGGGCAAGATGAGCAGTTCTTC.

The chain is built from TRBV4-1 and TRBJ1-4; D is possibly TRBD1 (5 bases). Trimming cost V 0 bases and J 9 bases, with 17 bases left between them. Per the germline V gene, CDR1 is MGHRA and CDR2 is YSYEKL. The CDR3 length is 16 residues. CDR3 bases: TGCGCCAGCAGCCAAGATCCGTTCGGGGGGGGTAAAAAACTGTTTTTT. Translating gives CASSQDPFGGGKKLFF.

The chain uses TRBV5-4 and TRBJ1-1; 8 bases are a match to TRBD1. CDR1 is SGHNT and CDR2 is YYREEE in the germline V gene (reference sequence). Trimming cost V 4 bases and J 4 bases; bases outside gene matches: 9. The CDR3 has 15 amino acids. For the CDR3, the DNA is TGTGCCAGCAGCCGACAGGGGTATCGGCCCACTGAAGCTTTCTTT. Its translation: CASSRQGYRPTEAFF.